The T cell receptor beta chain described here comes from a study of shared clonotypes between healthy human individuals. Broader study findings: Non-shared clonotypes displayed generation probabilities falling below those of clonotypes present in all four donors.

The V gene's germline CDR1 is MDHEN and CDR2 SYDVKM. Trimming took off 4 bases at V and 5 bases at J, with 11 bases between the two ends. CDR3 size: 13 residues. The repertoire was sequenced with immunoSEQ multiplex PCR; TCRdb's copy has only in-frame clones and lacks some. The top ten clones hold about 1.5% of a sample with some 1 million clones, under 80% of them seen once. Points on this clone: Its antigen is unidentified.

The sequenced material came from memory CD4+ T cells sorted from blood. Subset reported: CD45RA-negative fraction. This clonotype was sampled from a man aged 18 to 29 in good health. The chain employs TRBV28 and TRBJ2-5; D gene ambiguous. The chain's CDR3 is CASSSVGRETQYF. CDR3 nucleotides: TGTGCCAGCAGTTCAGTAGGAAGGGAGACCCAGTACTTC.